These 21 T cell receptor beta chains were all obtained from the same sample, sequenced in a study of blood T cell repertoires in COVID-19. TCRdb keeps only in-frame clones here, not all; method: immunoSEQ multiplex PCR. The sample comprises about 120,000 clones, around four fifths of which are singletons, and about 5.5% rests with the top ten. The sequencing input was peripheral blood. These receptors all stem from an elderly man with active or convalescent COVID-19.

This clone was detected only a few times. The J gene is TRBJ2-1, the V gene TRBV6-5, with a tentative D call TRBD1 (5 bases). Trimming removed 7 bases at V and 10 bases at J, with 8 bases between. Per the germline V gene, CDR1 is MNHEY and CDR2 is SVGAGI. The CDR3 is made up of 10 amino acids. In DNA form, the CDR3 reads TGTGCCAGCAACAGACAGGAGCAGTTCTTC. Its protein product is CASNRQEQFF.

The chain combines TRBV5-8 with TRBJ2-7, with 11 bases identical to TRBD2. Germline V gene data show CDR1 as SGHTS and CDR2 as YDEGEE. There are 16 residues in the CDR3. J lost 3 bases, V lost 4 bases, and 9 bases had no gene match. CDR3 nucleotide sequence: TGTGCCAGCAGCGGAACTAGCGGGGGTATTGGCTACGAGCAGTACTTC. Protein product: CASSGTSGGIGYEQYF.

V is TRBV9 and J is TRBJ2-5; maybe TRBD1 (7 bases). CDR1 SGDLS and CDR2 YYNGEE come from the germline V gene. Trimming cost V 0 bases and J 4 bases, with 13 bases left between them. The CDR3 totals 15 residues. CDR3 sequence: CASSVEGARGETQYF. The CDR3 nucleotides are TGTGCCAGCAGCGTAGAGGGGGCGCGGGGAGAGACCCAGTACTTC.

The chain couples TRBV4-1 to TRBJ1-2; no clear D gene. Per the germline V gene, CDR1 is MGHRA and CDR2 is YSYEKL. V lost 6 bases and J lost 0, with 17 bases in between. The CDR3 consists of 16 residues. Written as DNA, the CDR3 is TGCGCCAGCAGTCAAACTATAACCAGCACTAACTATGGCTACACCTTC. This codes for CASSQTITSTNYGYTF.

The V call is TRBV4-3, the J call TRBJ2-7; 9 bases line up with TRBD1. Germline V lookup: CDR1 LGHNA, CDR2 YSLEER. J lost 7 bases, V lost 1 base, and 5 bases had no gene match. CDR3 length: 14 residues. CDR3 DNA: TGCGCCAGCAGCCAAGGGGACAGGGACGGTGAGCAGTACTTC. As protein: CASSQGDRDGEQYF.

The table lists this clone with a count of one. V is TRBV9 and J is TRBJ1-3; TRBD1 aligns across 8 bases. There are 19 residues in the CDR3. Looked up from germline, CDR1 is SGDLS and CDR2 is YYNGEE. J gave up 0 bases and V 3 bases, and 14 bases lay outside the gene matches. The chain's CDR3 is CASSGRQGQSPSSGNTIYF. CDR3 bases: TGTGCCAGCAGCGGGAGACAGGGGCAATCCCCAAGCTCTGGAAACACCATATATTTT.

The V gene is TRBV15, the J gene TRBJ1-4, with D possibly TRBD1 on 5 matching bases. Germline V CDR1 and CDR2: LNHNV, YYDKDF (reference sequence). The CDR3 is 15 residues long. V dropped 0 bases and J dropped 4 bases, with 9 bases sitting between them. The CDR3 DNA reads as TGTGCCACCAGCAGAGATAAGGGACTTAATGAAAAACTGTTTTTT. This codes for CATSRDKGLNEKLFF.

This clone was recorded once. The V gene is TRBV7-9, the J gene TRBJ2-5; weak D call: TRBD1 (6 bases). CDR1 is SEHNR and CDR2 is FQNEAQ in the germline V gene (reference sequence). Trimming stripped 2 bases from V and 10 bases from J, with 23 bases between. CDR3 length: 16 amino acids. Here the CDR3 reads CASSLLFGTTVLDQYF. CDR3 in DNA: TGTGCCAGCAGCTTACTGTTCGGGACAACCGTACTAGACCAGTACTTC.

V gene TRBV5-1 combines with J gene TRBJ2-5; 11 bases are a match to TRBD2. CDR3 length equals 16 residues. Per germline, CDR1 SGHRS and CDR2 YFSETQ. V shed 3 bases and J 5 bases; nucleotides not matched to a gene: 9. The DNA of the CDR3 is TGCGCCAGCAGCTCCGCCTCTAGCGGGGGGTACGAGACCCAGTACTTC. This translates into CASSSASSGGYETQYF. Drawing the rest from reference TRBV5-1 and TRBJ2-5, the complete variable domain is KAGVTQTPRYLIKTRGQQVTLSCSPISGHRSVSWYQQTPGQGLQFLFEYFSETQRNKGNFPGRFSGRQFSNSRSEMNVSTLELGDSALYLCASSSASSGGYETQYFGPGTRLLVL.

The chain links TRBV12-5 to TRBJ1-4; D is unresolved. CDR1 LGHNT and CDR2 FRNRAP come from the germline V gene. Trimming removed 5 bases at V and 2 bases at J, with 3 bases between. This CDR3 is 12 amino acids long. The CDR3 spells CASGPTNEKLFF. As DNA, the CDR3 is TGTGCTAGTGGTCCGACTAATGAAAAACTGTTTTTT.

This clone showed up just a few times. The CDR3 bases are TGTGCCAGCAGCCGCACCGGGACAGTTCCTGAAAAACTGTTTTTT. This gives the protein CASSRTGTVPEKLFF. The V and J genes are TRBV5-8 and TRBJ1-4, with 7 bases identical to TRBD1. The CDR3 runs to 15 residues. Germline V gives CDR1 SGHTS, CDR2 YDEGEE. The ends lost 4 bases at V and 7 bases at J; junction bases unmatched: 10.

The J gene is TRBJ1-3, the V gene TRBV5-1; D ambiguous. The CDR3 extends over 14 amino acids. Germline loops: CDR1 SGHRS, CDR2 YFSETQ. Trimming removed 2 bases at V and 1 base at J, with 7 bases between. CDR3 bases: TGCGCCAGCAGCTTTGACGGGTCTGGAAACACCATATATTTT. It is translated as CASSFDGSGNTIYF.

The J gene is TRBJ1-2, the V gene TRBV6-2 or TRBV6-3; 10 nucleotides align to TRBD1. This CDR3 region has 17 residues. CDR1 is MNHEY and CDR2 is SVGEGT in the germline V gene. V shed 6 bases and J 1 base; nucleotides not matched to a gene: 11. CDR3: CASSQGQGNAHNYGYTF. CDR3 DNA sequence: TGTGCCAGCAGCCAGGGACAGGGGAACGCCCATAACTATGGCTACACCTTC.

This rearrangement joins TRBV4-3 to TRBJ2-3; TRBD2 agrees at 8 bases. Looked up from germline, CDR1 is LGHNA and CDR2 is YSLEER. The CDR3 is made up of 16 amino acids. Trimming at V came to 4 bases and at J to 2 bases, leaving 8 bases not matched to a gene. The chain's CDR3 is CASSPSRLAYTDTQYF. The DNA for the CDR3 is TGCGCCAGCAGCCCGTCACGACTAGCGTACACAGATACGCAGTATTTT.

V is TRBV29-1 and J is TRBJ1-5; 7 nucleotides align to TRBD1. Germline V gene sequence: CDR1 SQVTM, CDR2 ANQGSEA. This CDR3 is built from 12 residues. Trimming removed 1 base from V and 8 bases from J; junction bases left unmatched: 2. The chain's CDR3 is CSVEGTGEPQHF. DNA of the CDR3: TGCAGCGTTGAAGGGACAGGAGAGCCCCAGCATTTT.

The chain links TRBV18 to TRBJ2-3; 7 bases match TRBD2. The CDR3 contains 15 residues. The V gene end was trimmed by 2 bases and the J gene end by 3 bases; junction bases not matched to a gene: 5. The germline V gene has CDR1 KGHSH and CDR2 LQKENI. CDR3 coding DNA: TGTGCCAGCTCACCAGGAGCGGGGTGGACAGATACGCAGTATTTT. It codes for CASSPGAGWTDTQYF. Based on the CDR3 plus reference TRBV18 and TRBJ2-3, the full variable domain is NAGVMQNPRHLVRRRGQEARLRCSPMKGHSHVYWYRQLPEEGLKFMVYLQKENIIDESGMPKERFSAEFPKEGPSILRIQQVVRGDSAAYFCASSPGAGWTDTQYFGPGTRLTVL.

The chain recombines TRBV7-2 with TRBJ1-2; D may be TRBD1 (6 bases). V was shortened by 5 bases and J by 2 bases, with 12 bases between the two germline ends. Germline lookup yields CDR1 SGHTA and CDR2 FQGNSA. The CDR3 length is 14 residues. The CDR3 loop reads CASSPMGANYGYTF. The CDR3 bases are TGTGCCAGCAGCCCCATGGGGGCCAACTATGGCTACACCTTC.

The CDR3 coding sequence is TGTGCCAGTAGTAGGACAGGGGGTAGCAATCAGCCCCAGCATTTT. Protein product: CASSRTGGSNQPQHF. This chain connects TRBV19 to TRBJ1-5, with TRBD1 matching over 10 bases. Germline CDR1 is LNHDA and CDR2 is SQIVND (reference sequence). CDR3 length: 15 amino acids. Losses at the gene ends were 4 bases for V and 0 bases for J; bases not matched to a gene: 0.

Concerning this clone itself: At one end, the junction sequence differs from germline, possibly due to a read error. The chain joins TRBV5-1 to TRBJ2-3; 9 nucleotides line up with TRBD2. Germline V gene sequence: CDR1 SGHRS, CDR2 YFSETQ. The CDR3 spans 14 residues. The CDR3 loop is CASSLAGGPDTQYF. DNA for the CDR3: TGCGCCAGCAGTTTGGCGGGGGGGCCCGATACGCAGTATTTT.

This CDR3 is CASSSGTIAGGSYEQYF. The CDR3, as DNA: TGCGCCAGCAGCTCCGGGACAATAGCGGGGGGGTCCTACGAGCAGTACTTC. The chain is built from TRBV5-1 and TRBJ2-7, with 11 nucleotides matching TRBD2. The CDR3 spans 17 residues. Germline V gives CDR1 SGHRS, CDR2 YFSETQ. The V and J ends lost 3 bases and 1 base, in that order; junction bases with no gene match: 9. Looking up the rest from reference TRBV5-1 and TRBJ2-7 gives the full variable domain: KAGVTQTPRYLIKTRGQQVTLSCSPISGHRSVSWYQQTPGQGLQFLFEYFSETQRNKGNFPGRFSGRQFSNSRSEMNVSTLELGDSALYLCASSSGTIAGGSYEQYFGPGTRLTVT.

The chain couples TRBV6-1 to TRBJ1-4; 7 positions agree with TRBD1. The length of the CDR3 is 15 residues. Germline V gives CDR1 MNHNS, CDR2 SASEGT. V was pared by 9 bases and J by 4 bases, with 11 bases of the junction left unmatched. CDR3 sequence (DNA): TGTGCCAGTCAGGGGGGTGGGCTGAATAATGAAAAACTGTTTTTT. Its translation is CASQGGGLNNEKLFF.